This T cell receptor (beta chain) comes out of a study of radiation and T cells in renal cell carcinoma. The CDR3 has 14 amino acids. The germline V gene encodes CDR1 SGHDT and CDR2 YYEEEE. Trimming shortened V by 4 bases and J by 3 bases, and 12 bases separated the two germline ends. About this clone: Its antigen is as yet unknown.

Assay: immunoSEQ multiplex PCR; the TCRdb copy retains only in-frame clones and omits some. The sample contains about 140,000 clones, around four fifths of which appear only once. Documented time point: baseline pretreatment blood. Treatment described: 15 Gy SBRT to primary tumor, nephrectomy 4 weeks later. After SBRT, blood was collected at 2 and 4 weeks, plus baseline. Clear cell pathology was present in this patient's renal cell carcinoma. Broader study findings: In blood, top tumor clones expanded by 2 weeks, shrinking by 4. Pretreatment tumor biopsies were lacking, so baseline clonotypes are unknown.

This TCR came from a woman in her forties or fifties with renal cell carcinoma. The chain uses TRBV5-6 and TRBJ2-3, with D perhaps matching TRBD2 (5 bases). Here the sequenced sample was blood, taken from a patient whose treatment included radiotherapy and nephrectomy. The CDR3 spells CASSDGDLTDTQYF. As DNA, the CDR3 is TGTGCCAGCAGCGACGGGGATTTAACAGATACGCAGTATTTT.